This TCR beta chain appears in the sequencing data of a study of immune heterogeneity within non-small cell lung tumors. Study-wide background: The tumors comprised a handful of squamous cell carcinomas, ten to eleven non-squamous carcinomas and 1 not otherwise specified. Broader study findings: Identical dominant CDR3 beta clonotypes spanned tumor sites within a patient, beside site-unique high-frequency clones.

This clonotype was seen a handful of times. Antigen specificity is unknown. Template was bulk tumor genomic DNA, about 600 ng per sample. Collection of several biopsies per primary tumor, spaced far apart, took place during surgery. Surgery that was curative in intent was performed on patients with untreated, newly diagnosed non-small cell lung cancer. Amplifying TCR beta CDR3 involved multiplex PCR carried out with 32 V and 13 J primers. TCRdb re-called the multiplex PCR reads through MiXCR, storing one row per CDR3 protein. Among 10,000 to 15,000 distinct CDR3 sequences listed, 23% were seen once. The CDR3 loop spans 15 amino acids. Germline assignment: CDR1 SGHNT and CDR2 YYREEE (reference sequence). Trimming cost V 0 bases and J 0 bases; bases outside gene matches: 2.

This TCR derives from a man aged 50-60 years with non-small cell lung cancer. The chain recombines TRBV5-4 with TRBJ1-2; 7 bases match TRBD1. Specimen: lung tumor tissue. CDR3 coding DNA: TGTGCCAGCAGCTTGGAGGGGGCGCCTAACTATGGCTACACCTTC. This translates into CASSLEGAPNYGYTF.